This T cell receptor (beta chain) was found in a study of T cell repertoires in cytomegalovirus infection. Study-level information: Public TCR beta signatures provided an indication of both CMV infection and a matching HLA type.

A word on this clonotype: The target antigen is unknown.

CDR3 length: 17 residues. With 3 bases clipped from V and 4 bases from J, the junction kept 11 bases outside the gene matches. Germline-derived CDR1 and CDR2 are MDHEN and SYDVKM. TCRdb used MiXCR to reprocess the reads, holding one entry per CDR3 protein. The sample shows tens of thousands of distinct CDR3 sequences, 20% to 25% of them seen only once. Study-wide results and caveats: CMV-specific HLA-C-restricted TCR beta clonotypes dominated the ex vivo response. Summed public TCR beta family frequency identified CMV carriers bearing the relevant HLA.

The rearrangement joins TRBV28 to TRBJ2-1; 8 bases fit TRBD1. The sample in question was CD8+ T cells from cultured PBMCs, obtained from culture after CMV antigen stimulation. The TCR comes from a human donor in good health (CMV status not recorded). Some clones in this sample may be carry-over from other donors' samples. CDR3 in DNA: TGTGCCAGCAGTTTGAAGATCGGGACAGGCCTATACAATGAGCAGTTCTTC. Its protein is CASSLKIGTGLYNEQFF.